This passage covers 22 T cell receptor beta chains from one sample sequenced in a study of PD-1 blockade in classical Hodgkin lymphoma. Here immunoSEQ multiplex PCR was the method, and the copy in TCRdb shows in-frame clones only, minus some. The sample shows roughly 42,000 clones, around two thirds of them seen only once. All patients relapsed after autologous stem cell transplantation, and brentuximab vedotin exposure varied. The sample consisted of peripheral blood mononuclear cells (PBMCs), taken at baseline. The receptors were gathered from a human donor with classical Hodgkin lymphoma.

This sequence joins TRBV13 and TRBJ2-5; 8 nucleotides align to TRBD2. Germline-derived CDR1 and CDR2 are PRHDT and FYEKMQ (reference sequence). Losses at the gene ends were 5 bases for V and 2 bases for J; bases not matched to a gene: 4. CDR3 length: 14 residues. CDR3 loop: CASSPEREQETQYF. CDR3 in DNA: TGTGCCAGCAGCCCCGAGCGGGAGCAAGAGACCCAGTACTTC.

This clone was found a few times. The chain links TRBV6-5 to TRBJ1-2, with a weak D call TRBD1 (5 bases). The CDR3 contains 13 residues. Trimming removed 6 bases from V and 5 bases from J, with 13 bases in between. Germline CDR1 reads MNHEY; CDR2 reads SVGAGI. CDR3 loop: CASRAGLGYGYTF. CDR3 DNA sequence: TGTGCCAGCAGAGCAGGGTTAGGGTATGGCTACACCTTC.

The rearrangement uses TRBV7-2 and TRBJ2-4; TRBD1 might be the D (6 bases). Germline V CDR1 and CDR2: SGHTA, FQGNSA. CDR3 size: 14 residues. With 7 bases removed from V and 4 bases from J, the gap between germline ends came to 14 bases. This chain's CDR3 is CASTLDRNKNIQYF. The CDR3 nucleotides read TGTGCCAGCACCCTTGACAGGAATAAAAACATTCAGTACTTC.

The gene calls are TRBV28 and TRBJ2-5; 8 positions agree with TRBD1. Gene TRBJ2-7 matches the end of the DNA better, so the J call may be wrong. The CDR3 runs to 20 residues. Looked up from germline, CDR1 is MDHEN and CDR2 is SYDVKM. CDR3 DNA: TGTGCCAGCAGTCCCGTCATCCGGACAGGGCACGTCGAAGTTAACTACGAGCAGTACTTC. Amino acids: CASSPVIRTGHVEVNYEQYF.

CDR3 residues: CASSLSGMSTDTQYF. The CDR3 DNA is TGTGCCAGCAGCTTGAGCGGTATGAGCACAGATACGCAGTATTTT. J is TRBJ2-3 and V is TRBV4-2; TRBD2 might be the D (5 bases). CDR1 LGHNA and CDR2 YNFKEQ come from the germline V gene. This CDR3 comprises 15 residues. Trimming took 5 bases from V and 0 from J, leaving 12 bases between them.

The J gene is TRBJ1-4, the V gene TRBV27, with a possible D match to TRBD1 (6 bases). In germline, CDR1 is MNHEY, CDR2 SMNVEV (reference sequence). The CDR3 is 17 residues long. V lost 5 bases and J lost 5, with 21 bases in between. Here the CDR3 reads CASSPRWRGGWNEKLFF. The DNA of the CDR3 is TGTGCCAGCAGTCCCCGGTGGAGGGGGGGTTGGAATGAAAAACTGTTTTTT. Variable domain in full (rest from reference TRBV27 and TRBJ1-4): EAQVTQNPRYLITVTGKKLTVTCSQNMNHEYMSWYRQDPGLGLRQIYYSMNVEVTDKGDVPEGYKVSRKEKRNFPLILESPSPNQTSLYFCASSPRWRGGWNEKLFFGSGTQLSVL.

CDR3 in DNA: TGTGCCAGCGAGACTAGCAGCTCTAGCACAGATACGCAGTATTTT. Residues: CASETSSSSTDTQYF. This chain uses TRBV2 with TRBJ2-3, with TRBD2 matching over 7 bases. This CDR3 is 15 amino acids long. The V gene's germline CDR1 is SNHLY and CDR2 FYNNEI. V lost 8 bases and J lost 0; bases outside the gene matches: 8.

The CDR3 loop is CASSPTSGDTDTQYF. The CDR3 coding sequence is TGTGCCAGCAGCCCGACTAGCGGGGACACAGATACGCAGTATTTT. J is TRBJ2-3 and V is TRBV4-2; 11 nucleotides match TRBD2. This CDR3 has 15 residues. Germline assignment: CDR1 LGHNA and CDR2 YNFKEQ. Germline trimming cut 4 bases from V and 2 bases from J; bases unmatched to any gene: 2.

This clone was seen more than once but under ten times. The J gene is TRBJ2-2, the V gene TRBV5-1; D may be TRBD2 (6 bases). The V and J ends lost 7 bases and 8 bases respectively, with 24 bases between them. The germline V gene encodes CDR1 SGHRS and CDR2 YFSETQ. This CDR3 comprises 16 residues. CDR3: CASRPGTGSTQGELFF. The CDR3 DNA follows: TGCGCCAGCCGCCCGGGGACTGGCTCTACACAGGGGGAGCTGTTTTTT.

CDR3 region: CASSLGPSYEQYF. DNA for the CDR3: TGTGCCAGCAGCTTAGGTCCGAGTTACGAGCAGTACTTC. This chain links TRBV7-6 with TRBJ2-7; no reliable D call. Germline-derived CDR1 and CDR2 are SGHVS and FNYEAQ. Deletions cut 1 base from V and 4 bases from J, with 8 bases between. The CDR3 is 13 amino acids.

The rearrangement uses TRBV7-3 and TRBJ2-2, with D hard to call. This CDR3 is built from 16 residues. The ends were cut back, 5 bases at V and 1 base at J, with 14 bases in the middle. Germline-derived CDR1 and CDR2 are SGHTA and FQGTGA. CDR3 DNA sequence: TGTGCCAGCAGCCCCTTTTGGGGTGGGAACACCGGGGAGCTGTTTTTT. This codes for CASSPFWGGNTGELFF.

The chain uses TRBV9 and TRBJ2-5, with D possibly being TRBD2 (5 bases). This CDR3 contains 15 residues. Germline values: CDR1 SGDLS, CDR2 YYNGEE. Trimming cost V 1 base and J 5 bases, with 15 bases left between them. CDR3 in DNA: TGTGCCAGCAGCGTAAGCGAGGGCCGCGGGGAGACCCAGTACTTC. Translated, it gives CASSVSEGRGETQYF.

This sequence joins TRBV27 and TRBJ1-1; 9 bases map to TRBD1. V was pared by 8 bases and J by 5 bases, with 9 bases of the junction left unmatched. The CDR3 totals 14 residues. Germline CDR1 is MNHEY and CDR2 is SMNVEV (reference sequence). CDR3: CASGRGQGWTEAFF. CDR3 DNA sequence: TGTGCCAGCGGCCGGGGACAGGGCTGGACTGAAGCTTTCTTT.

Concerning this clone: A junction end diverges from the germline sequence, so it may reflect a read error. This chain connects TRBV7-2 to TRBJ2-7; 11 bases align to TRBD2. The CDR3 runs 16 residues. Germline V gives CDR1 SGHTA, CDR2 FQGNSA. DNA for the CDR3: TGTGCCAGCAGGTTAGGACTAGCGGGTATGGGGTACGAGCAGTACTTC. Its translation is CASRLGLAGMGYEQYF.

This sequence joins TRBV21-1 and TRBJ1-2. TRBV21-1 is a pseudogene segment. The CDR3 is 16 residues long. The DNA for the CDR3 is TGTGCCAGCAGCAAATCGGAGATACCTAATAACTATGGCTACACCTTC. It translates to CASSKSEIPNNYGYTF.

The J gene is TRBJ1-2, the V gene TRBV7-6; no firm D call. The germline V gene has CDR1 SGHVS and CDR2 FNYEAQ. The V and J ends lost 10 bases and 4 bases respectively, with 13 bases between them. The CDR3 totals 12 residues. The CDR3 bases are TGTGCCAAATCTCGAAAGACCTATGGCTACACCTTC. Amino acid sequence: CAKSRKTYGYTF.

CDR3 DNA sequence: TGTGCCAGCAGCTTAGATGAGACCTCCTACGAGCAGTACTTC. This translates into CASSLDETSYEQYF. The chain is built from TRBV11-1 and TRBJ2-7; D ambiguous. Germline CDR1 and CDR2: SGHAT and FQDESV (reference sequence). The CDR3 contains 14 residues. Trimming took 1 base from V and 0 from J, leaving 7 bases between them.

As concerns this clone: At the DNA level, this CDR3 is encoded by other sequences in the same sample as well. This sequence joins TRBV9 and TRBJ2-2; 7 bases align to TRBD1. The CDR3 runs 15 residues. Looked up from germline, CDR1 is SGDLS and CDR2 is YYNGEE. V was pared by 0 bases and J by 5 bases, with 4 bases of the junction left unmatched. This CDR3 reads CASSVVGGVTGELFF. The DNA for the CDR3 is TGTGCCAGCAGCGTAGTAGGGGGCGTTACCGGGGAGCTGTTTTTT.

The V and J genes are TRBV28 and TRBJ1-5, with D unclear. Germline CDR1 MDHEN, CDR2 SYDVKM. The CDR3 is 17 amino acids. With 5 bases removed from V and 4 bases from J, the gap between germline ends came to 21 bases. The CDR3 is CASSLPEFLPGNQPQHF. DNA of the CDR3: TGTGCCAGCAGTCTTCCTGAATTTCTCCCCGGGAATCAGCCCCAGCATTTT.

The rearrangement uses TRBV15 and TRBJ1-3; D not certain. The germline CDR1 and CDR2 sequences are LNHNV and YYDKDF (reference sequence). Trimming took off 4 bases at V and 0 bases at J, with 7 bases between the two ends. The CDR3 has 14 residues. CDR3 nucleotides: TGTGCCACCAGCACTGGGGACTCTGGAAACACCATATATTTT. The encoded protein is CATSTGDSGNTIYF. The full variable domain, rest sourced from reference TRBV15 and TRBJ1-3, is DAMVIQNPRYQVTQFGKPVTLSCSQTLNHNVMYWYQQKSSQAPKLLFHYYDKDFNNEADTPDNFQSRRPNTSFCFLDIRSPGLGDTAMYLCATSTGDSGNTIYFGEGSWLTVV.

The chain recombines TRBV7-7 with TRBJ1-4, with no clear D. The V and J ends lost 5 bases and 0 bases respectively, with 10 bases between them. Germline V lookup: CDR1 SSHAT, CDR2 FNYEAQ (reference sequence). The CDR3 contains 15 residues. CDR3 residues: CASSPGGATNEKLFF. The DNA for the CDR3 is TGTGCCAGCAGCCCGGGCGGTGCAACTAATGAAAAACTGTTTTTT.

V gene TRBV27 combines with J gene TRBJ2-5; 7 nucleotides agree with TRBD2. This CDR3 is built from 15 residues. Unmatched junction bases numbered 5, after V lost 2 bases and J lost 2 bases. Germline CDR1 is MNHEY and CDR2 is SMNVEV (reference sequence). CDR3 residues: CASSLQGRVQETQYF. In DNA form, the CDR3 reads TGTGCCAGCAGTTTACAAGGGAGGGTACAAGAGACCCAGTACTTC.